This T cell receptor beta chain was recovered during a study of blood T cell repertoires in COVID-19. As originally analysed: It was from reference gene primer amplification that nucleated cell counts were estimated. Sequencing used immunoSEQ multiplex PCR; TCRdb keeps in-frame clones, though not all of them. Clone size and the V and J calls come from that table; the DNA yielded D and trimming. This sample has 72,000 or so clones, with approximately 80% found just once. This clonotype was obtained from a man at least 80 years old with active COVID-19. Sequencing was carried out using peripheral blood.

The CDR3 bases are TGCGCCAGCACTGCGGGGGGTGGTGAAAAACTGTTTTTT. Translated, it gives CASTAGGGEKLFF. J is TRBJ1-4 and V is TRBV5-1; D possibly corresponds to TRBD1 (5 bases). CDR1 and CDR2 from the germline V gene are SGHRS and YFSETQ. The CDR3 length is 13 residues. The V gene lost 6 bases and the J gene lost 7 bases, with 13 bases spanning the gap.